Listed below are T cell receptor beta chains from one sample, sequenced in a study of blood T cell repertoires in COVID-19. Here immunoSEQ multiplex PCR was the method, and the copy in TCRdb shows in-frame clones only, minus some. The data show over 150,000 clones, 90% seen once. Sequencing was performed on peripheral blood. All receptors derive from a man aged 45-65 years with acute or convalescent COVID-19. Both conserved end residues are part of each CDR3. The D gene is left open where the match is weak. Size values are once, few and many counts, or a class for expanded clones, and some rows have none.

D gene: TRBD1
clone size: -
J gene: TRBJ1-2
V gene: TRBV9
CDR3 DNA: TGTGCCAGCAGCAAACACGGGACAGGAGACTACACCTTC
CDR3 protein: CASSKHGTGDYTF

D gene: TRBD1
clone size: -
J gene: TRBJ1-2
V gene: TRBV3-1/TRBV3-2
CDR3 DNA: TGTGCCAGCAGAGACCAGGGGGGCGACTATGGCTACACCTTC
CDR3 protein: CASRDQGGDYGYTF

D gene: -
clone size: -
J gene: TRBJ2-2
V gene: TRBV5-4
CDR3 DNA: TGTGCCAGCAGCTCCGGAGGCGGAACGAACACCGGGGAGCTGTTTTTT
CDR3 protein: CASSSGGGTNTGELFF

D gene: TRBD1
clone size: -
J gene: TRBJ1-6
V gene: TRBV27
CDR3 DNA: TGTGCCAGCAGTCCCACGGGACAGGTCACCAGGGCCCTCCACTTT
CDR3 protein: CASSPTGQVTRALHF

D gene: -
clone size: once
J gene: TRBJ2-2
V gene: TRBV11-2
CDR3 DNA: TGTGCCAGCAGCCCCTACGGGGGAACGTCCACCGGGGAGCTGTTTTTT
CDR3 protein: CASSPYGGTSTGELFF

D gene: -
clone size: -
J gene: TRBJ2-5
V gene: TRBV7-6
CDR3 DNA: TGTGCCAGCAGCTTAGTTGCACAGGAGACCCAGTACTTC
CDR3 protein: CASSLVAQETQYF

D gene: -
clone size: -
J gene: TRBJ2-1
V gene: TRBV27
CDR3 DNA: TGTGCCAGCAGTTTATTCAACTACAATGAGCAGTTCTTC
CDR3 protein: CASSLFNYNEQFF

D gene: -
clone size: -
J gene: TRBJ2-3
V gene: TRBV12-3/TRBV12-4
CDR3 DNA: TGTGCCAGCAGTTTGCGTGTGGCAGATACGCAGTATTTT
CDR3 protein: CASSLRVADTQYF

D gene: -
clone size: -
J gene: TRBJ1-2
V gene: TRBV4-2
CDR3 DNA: TGTGCCAGCAGCCAAGATTTGGCAGACTATGGCTACACCTTC
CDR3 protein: CASSQDLADYGYTF

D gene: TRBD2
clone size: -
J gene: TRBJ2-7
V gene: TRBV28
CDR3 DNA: TGTGCCAGCAGTTTGCACCTACTAGCGGGAGCCCACGAGCAGTACTTC
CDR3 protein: CASSLHLLAGAHEQYF

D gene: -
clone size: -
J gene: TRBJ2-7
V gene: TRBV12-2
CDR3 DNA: TGTGCAAGTCGCTTAGAGTCTCTAGCGGCCCTTAACTCCTACGAGCAGTACTTC
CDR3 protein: CASRLESLAALNSYEQYF

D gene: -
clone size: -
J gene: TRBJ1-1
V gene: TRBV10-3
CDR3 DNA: TGTGCCATCAGTCGAACAGGGCCGAACACTGAAGCTTTCTTT
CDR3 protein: CAISRTGPNTEAFF

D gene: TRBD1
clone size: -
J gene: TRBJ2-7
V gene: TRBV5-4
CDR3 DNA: TGTGCCAGCAGCGGACGACAGGGGCGGGACTACGAGCAGTACTTC
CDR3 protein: CASSGRQGRDYEQYF

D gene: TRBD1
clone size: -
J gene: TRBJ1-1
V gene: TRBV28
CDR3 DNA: TGTGCCAGCAGTTCGGGATGGGGACAGGGTGACACTGAAGCTTTCTTT
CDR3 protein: CASSSGWGQGDTEAFF

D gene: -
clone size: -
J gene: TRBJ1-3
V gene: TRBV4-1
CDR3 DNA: TGCGCCAGCAGCCAAGTAACTGGTAACTCTGGAAACACCATATATTTT
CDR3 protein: CASSQVTGNSGNTIYF

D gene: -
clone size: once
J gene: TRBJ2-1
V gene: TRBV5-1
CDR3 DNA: TGCGCCAGCAGCTTGGGAGGGTCGGATTACAATGAGCAGTTCTTC
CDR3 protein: CASSLGGSDYNEQFF

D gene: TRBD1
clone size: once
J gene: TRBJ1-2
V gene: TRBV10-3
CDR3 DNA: TGTGCCATCAGTGGCCCAAGACAGGGGGTGAAGGAGTATGGCTACACCTTC
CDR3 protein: CAISGPRQGVKEYGYTF

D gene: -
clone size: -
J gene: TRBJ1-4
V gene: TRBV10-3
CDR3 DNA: TGTGCCATCAGTGAGCCCCCGGGTGAAAAACTGTTTTTT
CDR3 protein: CAISEPPGEKLFF

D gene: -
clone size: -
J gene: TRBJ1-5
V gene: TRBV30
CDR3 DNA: TGTGCATGGAGTGCCTCGGGCGGGGGTTGGCGCAATCAGCCCCAGCATTTT
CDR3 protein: CAWSASGGGWRNQPQHF

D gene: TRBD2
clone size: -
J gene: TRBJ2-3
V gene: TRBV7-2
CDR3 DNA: TGTGCCAGCAGCTTTACTAGCGGGAGGAGCTCAGATACGCAGTATTTT
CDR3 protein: CASSFTSGRSSDTQYF

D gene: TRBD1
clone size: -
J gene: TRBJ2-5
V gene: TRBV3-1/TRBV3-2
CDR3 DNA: TGTGCCAGCGCCGGCCACGCAGGGACAGGGGACATGCGGGAGACCCAGTACTTC
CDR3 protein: CASAGHAGTGDMRETQYF

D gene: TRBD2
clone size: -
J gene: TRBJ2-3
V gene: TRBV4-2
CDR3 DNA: TGTGCCAGCAGCAAAGGGGTAGCGGGAGGGCAAGATACGCAGTATTTT
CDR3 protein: CASSKGVAGGQDTQYF

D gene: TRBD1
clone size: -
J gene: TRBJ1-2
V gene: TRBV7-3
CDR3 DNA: TGTGCCAGCAGCCCGACGGGACAGAGCTTTTATGGCTACACCTTC
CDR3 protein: CASSPTGQSFYGYTF

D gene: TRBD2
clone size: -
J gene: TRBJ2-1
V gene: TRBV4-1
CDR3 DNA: TGCGCCAGCAGCCAAACGGGGGGCTCCTACAATGAGCAGTTCTTC
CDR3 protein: CASSQTGGSYNEQFF

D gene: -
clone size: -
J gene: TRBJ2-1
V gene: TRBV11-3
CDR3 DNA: TGTGCCAGCAGCCGAGACGGGTACAATGAGCAGTTCTTC
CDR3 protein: CASSRDGYNEQFF

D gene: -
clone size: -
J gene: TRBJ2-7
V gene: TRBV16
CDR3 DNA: TGTGCCAGCAGCCAGGGGTCCAGGAGGGAGCAGTACTTC
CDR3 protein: CASSQGSRREQYF

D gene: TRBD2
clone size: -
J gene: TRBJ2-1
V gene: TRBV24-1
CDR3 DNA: TGTGCCACCAGTGATCTGATGGGCGCGGGAGGGCCCTCTGGTGAGCAGTTCTTC
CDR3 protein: CATSDLMGAGGPSGEQFF

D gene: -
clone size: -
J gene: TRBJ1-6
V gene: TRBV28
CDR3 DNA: TGTGCCAGCAGCCTCAGCGATACAGGGAGTTCACCCCTCCACTTT
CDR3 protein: CASSLSDTGSSPLHF

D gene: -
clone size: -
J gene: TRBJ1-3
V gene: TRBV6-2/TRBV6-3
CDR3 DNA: TGTGCCAGCAGCTTCTTGTTCTCTGGAAACACCATATATTTT
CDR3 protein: CASSFLFSGNTIYF

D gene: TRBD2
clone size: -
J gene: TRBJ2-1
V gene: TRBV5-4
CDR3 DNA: TGTGCCAGCAGCGTGGGTCTAGCGGGAGGTCGAGGTGGGTTCTTC
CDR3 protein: CASSVGLAGGRGGFF

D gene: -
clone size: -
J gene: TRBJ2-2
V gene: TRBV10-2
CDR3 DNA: TGCGCCAACAGGGACATCGCGAACACCGGGGAGCTGTTTTTT
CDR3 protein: CANRDIANTGELFF

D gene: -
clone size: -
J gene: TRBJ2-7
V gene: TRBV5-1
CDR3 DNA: TGCGCCAGCACTCCCAGCGGGTTCTCCTACGAGCAGTACTTC
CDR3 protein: CASTPSGFSYEQYF

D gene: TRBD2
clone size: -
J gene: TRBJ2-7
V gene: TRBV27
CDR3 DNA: TGTGCCAGCAGTTCAAGCGGGAGCTTTCACGAGCAGTACTTC
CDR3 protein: CASSSSGSFHEQYF

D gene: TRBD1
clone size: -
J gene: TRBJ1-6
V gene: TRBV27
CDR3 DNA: TGTGCCAGCAGTCTCACCCCCGGGACAGGGAGATCACCCCTCCACTTT
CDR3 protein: CASSLTPGTGRSPLHF

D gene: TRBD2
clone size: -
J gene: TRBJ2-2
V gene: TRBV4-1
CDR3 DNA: TGCGCCAGCAGCCAAGTGGAAGCGGGGGCTACGAACACCGGGGAGCTGTTTTTT
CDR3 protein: CASSQVEAGATNTGELFF

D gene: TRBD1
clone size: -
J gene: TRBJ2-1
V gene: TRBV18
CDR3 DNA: TGTGCCAGCTCAATGTACAGGGGGCAGTCCTACAATGAGCAGTTCTTC
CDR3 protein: CASSMYRGQSYNEQFF

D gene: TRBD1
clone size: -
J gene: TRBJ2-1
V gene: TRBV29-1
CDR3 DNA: TGCAGCGGTCCGGGACAGGGCTACAATGAGCAGTTCTTC
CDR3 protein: CSGPGQGYNEQFF

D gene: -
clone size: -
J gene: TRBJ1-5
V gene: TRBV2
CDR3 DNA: TGTGCCAGCAGTGTACAGGGCCCGGGGCAGCCCCAGCATTTT
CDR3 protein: CASSVQGPGQPQHF

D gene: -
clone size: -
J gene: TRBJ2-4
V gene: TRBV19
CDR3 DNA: TGTGCCAGTAGTGAGGGGAGGCCCAAAAACATTCAGTACTTC
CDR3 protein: CASSEGRPKNIQYF

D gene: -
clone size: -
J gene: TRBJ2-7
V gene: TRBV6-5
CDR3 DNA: TGTGCCAGCAATCGCGGGGAAAGAGGCTACGAGCAGTACTTC
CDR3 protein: CASNRGERGYEQYF

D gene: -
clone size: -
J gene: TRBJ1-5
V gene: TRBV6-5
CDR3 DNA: TGTGCCAGCAGCGCAGGACAGACTAGCAATCAGCCCCAGCATTTT
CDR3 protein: CASSAGQTSNQPQHF

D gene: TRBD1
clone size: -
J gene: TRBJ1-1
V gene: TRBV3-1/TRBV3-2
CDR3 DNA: TGTGCCAGCAGTCAAATCGGGACAGGGGCCACTGAAGCTTTCTTT
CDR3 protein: CASSQIGTGATEAFF

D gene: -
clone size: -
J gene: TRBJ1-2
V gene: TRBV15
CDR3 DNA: TGTGCCACCAGCCGCCGGGGGGGAACCAACTATGGCTACACCTTC
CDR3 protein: CATSRRGGTNYGYTF

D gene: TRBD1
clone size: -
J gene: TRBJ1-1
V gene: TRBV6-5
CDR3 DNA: TGTGCCAGCAGTTACGTCCCAGGGGGCACTGAAGCTTTCTTT
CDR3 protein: CASSYVPGGTEAFF

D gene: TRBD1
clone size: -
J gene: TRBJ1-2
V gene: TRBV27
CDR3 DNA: TGTGCCAGCCGACAAAACAGGGGAAGCTACACCTTC
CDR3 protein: CASRQNRGSYTF

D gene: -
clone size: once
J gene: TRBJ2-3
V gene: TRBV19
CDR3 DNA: TGTGCCAGTAGCCCTGGATCAGGGGATACGCAGTATTTT
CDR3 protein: CASSPGSGDTQYF

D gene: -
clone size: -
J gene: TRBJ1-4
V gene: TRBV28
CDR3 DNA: TGTGCCAGCAAGGGCGGACAGCATAATGAAAAACTGTTTTTT
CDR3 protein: CASKGGQHNEKLFF

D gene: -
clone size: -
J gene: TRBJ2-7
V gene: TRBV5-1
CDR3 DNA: TGCGCCAGCAGCTTGAGAGTCGGAGGGACTCCTTCCTACGAGCAGTACTTC
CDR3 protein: CASSLRVGGTPSYEQYF

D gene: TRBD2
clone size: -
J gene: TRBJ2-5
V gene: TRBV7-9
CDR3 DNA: TGTGCCAGCAGCTACTGGGGGACTAGCGGGAGTCCCCAAGAGACCCAGTACTTC
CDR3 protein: CASSYWGTSGSPQETQYF

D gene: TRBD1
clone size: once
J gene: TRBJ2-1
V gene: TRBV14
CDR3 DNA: TGTGCCAGCAGCCAAAGGACAGGGTTCGACAATGAGCAGTTCTTC
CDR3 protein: CASSQRTGFDNEQFF

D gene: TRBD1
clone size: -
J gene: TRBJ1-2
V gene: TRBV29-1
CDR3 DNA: TGCAGCGTCGAGGACAGGAACTATGGCTACACCTTC
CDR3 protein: CSVEDRNYGYTF

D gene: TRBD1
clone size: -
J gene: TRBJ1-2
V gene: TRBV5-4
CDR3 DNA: TGTGCCAGCAGGGCCGGACAGGGACCCTATGGCTACACCTTC
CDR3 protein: CASRAGQGPYGYTF

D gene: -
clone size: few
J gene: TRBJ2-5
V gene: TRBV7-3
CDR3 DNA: TGTGCCAGCAGCCCGAACCCCGGACAGCAAGAGACCCAGTACTTC
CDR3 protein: CASSPNPGQQETQYF

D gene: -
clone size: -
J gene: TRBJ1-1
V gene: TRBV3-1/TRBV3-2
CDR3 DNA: TGTGCCAGCAGCCAATTCGCAGGAAACACTGAAGCTTTCTTT
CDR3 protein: CASSQFAGNTEAFF

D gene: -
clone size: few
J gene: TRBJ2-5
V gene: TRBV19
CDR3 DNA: TGTGCCAGTGGCCGAGGGAGAGAGACCCAGTACTTC
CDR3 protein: CASGRGRETQYF

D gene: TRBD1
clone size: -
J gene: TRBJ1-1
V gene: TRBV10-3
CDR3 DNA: TGTGCCATCAGTGAGTCGTCGACAGGGGGAGCTTTCTTT
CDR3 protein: CAISESSTGGAFF

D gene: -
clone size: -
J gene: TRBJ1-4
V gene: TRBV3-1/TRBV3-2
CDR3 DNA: TGTGCCAGCAGTGGCCTTAATGAAAAACTGTTTTTT
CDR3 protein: CASSGLNEKLFF